The TCR beta chain under discussion was sequenced for a study of cytomegalovirus exposure and HLA in healthy donors. Germline assignment: CDR1 SEHNR and CDR2 FQNEAQ (reference sequence). The ends lost 3 bases at V and 3 bases at J; junction bases unmatched: 3. The CDR3 runs to 17 residues. The study's findings and limits: Later genetic work tied a missense DCLRE1C variant to beta-chain V and J trimming.

The PCR had 60 Vbeta and 13 Jbeta primers. Measured with immunoSEQ multiplex PCR; TCRdb has only the in-frame clones, and not every one. The sample records under 200,000 clones, around 78% being singletons. In the case of this clone: Its antigen is not known.

The rearrangement uses TRBV7-9 and TRBJ2-4; TRBD2 matches 15 bases. Input material: PBMCs. This receptor was taken from a woman aged 25 to 39 in good health and CMV-seropositive. Here the CDR3 reads CASSLGTSGRYKNIQYF. CDR3 DNA sequence: TGTGCCAGCAGCTTGGGGACTAGCGGGAGGTACAAAAACATTCAGTACTTC.